Sequencing of this T cell receptor (beta chain) was carried out in a study of blood T cell repertoires in COVID-19. Turning to the study itself: Sites across the United States, Italy and Spain contributed samples from acute and convalescent COVID-19. PBMCs, B-cell-depleted T cells, or T cells provided the cDNA or gDNA that made up the material.

Trimming removed 3 bases from V and 5 bases from J, with 16 bases in between. The germline V gene has CDR1 GTSNPN and CDR2 SVGIG (reference sequence). The CDR3 is made up of 14 amino acids. In the study's own analysis: Researchers report that nucleated cell counts were estimated from reference gene primer amplification. Clones were read by immunoSEQ multiplex PCR, and TCRdb kept only the in-frame ones, dropping some. V, J and clone size are those of that table, while D and trimming were read from the DNA. The sample includes over 35,000 clones, around four fifths of them seen just once. The chain uses TRBV30 and TRBJ2-5; a weak D match, TRBD2 (7 bases). The specimen sequenced was peripheral blood. The TCR comes from a human donor in a cohort sampled during active COVID-19. As DNA, the CDR3 is TGTGCCTGGAGAGGTGCGGGGGCCGAGGAGACCCAGTACTTC. Residues: CAWRGAGAEETQYF.